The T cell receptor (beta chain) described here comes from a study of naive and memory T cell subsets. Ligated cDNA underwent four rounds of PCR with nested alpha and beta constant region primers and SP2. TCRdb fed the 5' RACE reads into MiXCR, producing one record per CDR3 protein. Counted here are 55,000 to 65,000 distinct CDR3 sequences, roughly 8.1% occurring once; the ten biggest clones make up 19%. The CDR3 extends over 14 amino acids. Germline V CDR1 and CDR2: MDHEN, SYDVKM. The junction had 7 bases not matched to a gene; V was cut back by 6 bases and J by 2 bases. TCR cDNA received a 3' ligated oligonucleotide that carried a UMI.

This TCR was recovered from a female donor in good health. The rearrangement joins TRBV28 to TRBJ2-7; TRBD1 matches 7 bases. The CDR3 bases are TGTGCCAGCAGCCGTGGACAGGACCCCTACGAGCAGTACTTC. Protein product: CASSRGQDPYEQYF.